Listed below are T cell receptor beta chains from one sample, sequenced in a study of T cell repertoires in cytomegalovirus infection. No antigens are known for them. TCRdb fed the reads into MiXCR, producing one record per CDR3 protein. The sample yields some 700,000 distinct CDR3 sequences, about 30% seen once. The specimen was cultured PBMCs, collected from culture after CMV antigen stimulation. These receptors originate from a human donor in good health (CMV status not recorded). Some clones in this sample may be carry-over from other donors' samples. Each CDR3 is given with its conserved first and last residue. Each record gives: clone size, J gene, V gene, D gene, CDR3 protein, CDR3 DNA. D genes are given only for firm matches. Clone sizes are given selectively: once, few, many, or a class where the clone is expanded.

abundance: few
j_gene: TRBJ2-1
v_gene: TRBV7-2
d_gene: -
CDR3aa: CASSSGSRDEQFF
CDR3nt: TGTGCCAGCAGCTCCGGGTCCCGCGATGAGCAGTTCTTC

abundance: -
j_gene: TRBJ2-5
v_gene: TRBV20-1
d_gene: -
CDR3aa: CSASPTRGQETQYF
CDR3nt: TGCAGTGCTAGTCCGACGAGGGGCCAAGAGACCCAGTACTTC

abundance: -
j_gene: TRBJ2-1
v_gene: TRBV11-3
d_gene: -
CDR3aa: CASSLGPNGEQFF
CDR3nt: TGTGCCAGCAGCTTAGGCCCCAATGGTGAGCAGTTCTTC

abundance: -
j_gene: TRBJ2-1
v_gene: TRBV7-9
d_gene: TRBD2
CDR3aa: CASSPGLAREFITGNEQFF
CDR3nt: TGTGCCAGCAGCCCCGGACTAGCGAGAGAATTCATAACTGGCAATGAGCAGTTCTTC

abundance: -
j_gene: TRBJ2-7
v_gene: TRBV19
d_gene: TRBD2
CDR3aa: CASSPGLANLYEQYF
CDR3nt: TGTGCCAGTAGTCCGGGACTAGCTAACCTCTACGAGCAGTACTTC

abundance: -
j_gene: TRBJ1-1
v_gene: TRBV6-2/TRBV6-3
d_gene: TRBD1
CDR3aa: CASSHPRTGVTEAFF
CDR3nt: TGTGCCAGCAGTCACCCTCGGACAGGGGTTACTGAAGCTTTCTTT

abundance: few
j_gene: TRBJ1-1
v_gene: TRBV12-3/TRBV12-4
d_gene: -
CDR3aa: CASTLGGITEAFF
CDR3nt: TGTGCCAGCACCCTGGGAGGGATAACTGAAGCTTTCTTT

abundance: once
j_gene: TRBJ2-1
v_gene: TRBV5-4
d_gene: -
CDR3aa: CASSVAGIEQFF
CDR3nt: TGTGCCAGCAGCGTGGCTGGTATTGAGCAGTTCTTC

abundance: few
j_gene: TRBJ1-2
v_gene: TRBV6-1
d_gene: -
CDR3aa: CASSVLLNYGYTF
CDR3nt: TGTGCCAGCAGTGTGCTCCTGAACTATGGCTACACCTTC

abundance: -
j_gene: TRBJ2-5
v_gene: TRBV29-1
d_gene: -
CDR3aa: CSVTAAGDSQYF
CDR3nt: TGCAGCGTTACGGCAGCCGGAGATTCCCAGTACTTC

abundance: many
j_gene: TRBJ1-6
v_gene: TRBV7-2
d_gene: -
CDR3aa: CASSQNGRGTDSPLHF
CDR3nt: TGTGCCAGCAGCCAAAACGGCAGGGGAACGGATTCACCCCTCCACTTT

abundance: few
j_gene: TRBJ2-7
v_gene: TRBV7-6
d_gene: -
CDR3aa: CASSLPGFFHEQYF
CDR3nt: TGTGCCAGCAGCCTTCCGGGGTTCTTTCACGAGCAGTACTTC

abundance: few
j_gene: TRBJ2-7
v_gene: TRBV6-5
d_gene: -
CDR3aa: CASSYGVGLYYEQYF
CDR3nt: TGTGCCAGCAGTTACGGTGTTGGACTTTACTACGAGCAGTACTTC

abundance: -
j_gene: TRBJ2-7
v_gene: TRBV7-6
d_gene: -
CDR3aa: CASSLGYDEQYF
CDR3nt: TGTGCCAGCAGCTTGGGGTACGACGAGCAGTACTTC

abundance: -
j_gene: TRBJ2-5
v_gene: TRBV5-5
d_gene: -
CDR3aa: CASSFFGSSETQYF
CDR3nt: TGTGCCAGCAGCTTTTTCGGATCCTCGGAGACCCAGTACTTC

abundance: -
j_gene: TRBJ2-7
v_gene: TRBV6-1
d_gene: TRBD1
CDR3aa: CASRPPGQGFEQYF
CDR3nt: TGTGCCAGCAGGCCACCGGGACAGGGCTTCGAGCAGTACTTC

abundance: few
j_gene: TRBJ2-7
v_gene: TRBV7-8
d_gene: TRBD1
CDR3aa: CASRPGTGYEQYF
CDR3nt: TGTGCCAGCAGGCCAGGGACAGGATACGAGCAGTACTTC

abundance: many
j_gene: TRBJ1-1
v_gene: TRBV7-2
d_gene: TRBD1
CDR3aa: CASGQGWTEAFF
CDR3nt: TGTGCCAGCGGACAGGGGTGGACTGAAGCTTTCTTT

abundance: few
j_gene: TRBJ1-2
v_gene: TRBV7-9
d_gene: -
CDR3aa: CATQKGVNYGYTF
CDR3nt: TGTGCCACACAGAAGGGGGTTAACTATGGCTACACCTTC

abundance: -
j_gene: TRBJ2-2
v_gene: TRBV6-6
d_gene: -
CDR3aa: CASSQRGTGELFF
CDR3nt: TGTGCCAGCAGTCAAAGGGGAACCGGGGAGCTGTTTTTT

abundance: -
j_gene: TRBJ1-2
v_gene: TRBV6-1
d_gene: -
CDR3aa: CASSTALGDENYTF
CDR3nt: TGTGCCAGCAGCACCGCCCTTGGAGACGAGAACTACACCTTC

abundance: -
j_gene: TRBJ2-3
v_gene: TRBV4-3
d_gene: -
CDR3aa: CASSQELAVTDTQYF
CDR3nt: TGCGCCAGCAGCCAAGAGCTGGCAGTGACAGATACGCAGTATTTT

abundance: many
j_gene: TRBJ2-1
v_gene: TRBV7-2
d_gene: -
CDR3aa: CASSPRVFGQGGEQFF
CDR3nt: TGTGCCAGCAGCCCCAGAGTTTTTGGTCAGGGGGGAGAGCAGTTCTTC

abundance: -
j_gene: TRBJ2-3
v_gene: TRBV6-8
d_gene: -
CDR3aa: CASRQGSDTQYF
CDR3nt: TGTGCCAGCAGGCAGGGCTCAGATACGCAGTATTTT

abundance: few
j_gene: TRBJ1-1
v_gene: TRBV2
d_gene: -
CDR3aa: CASQEGRVDMTEAFF
CDR3nt: TGTGCCAGCCAGGAAGGAAGGGTAGATATGACTGAAGCTTTCTTT

abundance: few
j_gene: TRBJ2-4
v_gene: TRBV20-1
d_gene: -
CDR3aa: CSAQRGSQENIQYF
CDR3nt: TGCAGTGCCCAAAGGGGTAGTCAGGAAAACATTCAGTACTTC

abundance: many
j_gene: TRBJ2-7
v_gene: TRBV7-2
d_gene: -
CDR3aa: CASSLSPYYEQYF
CDR3nt: TGTGCCAGCAGCTTAAGCCCCTACTACGAGCAGTACTTC

abundance: few
j_gene: TRBJ1-5
v_gene: TRBV29-1
d_gene: -
CDR3aa: CSVDRPTETYSNQPQHF
CDR3nt: TGCAGCGTTGATCGTCCGACAGAGACATATAGCAATCAGCCCCAGCATTTT

abundance: -
j_gene: TRBJ2-7
v_gene: TRBV6-2/TRBV6-3
d_gene: TRBD1
CDR3aa: CASSGTGTGEQYF
CDR3nt: TGTGCCAGCAGTGGGACAGGGACGGGTGAGCAGTACTTC

abundance: -
j_gene: TRBJ2-3
v_gene: TRBV7-9
d_gene: TRBD1
CDR3aa: CASSLPPGQGATDTQYF
CDR3nt: TGTGCCAGCAGCTTACCCCCCGGACAGGGGGCCACAGATACGCAGTATTTT

abundance: -
j_gene: TRBJ1-1
v_gene: TRBV6-1
d_gene: TRBD1
CDR3aa: CASSESRGHTEAFF
CDR3nt: TGTGCCAGCAGTGAGTCCAGGGGGCACACTGAAGCTTTCTTT

abundance: -
j_gene: TRBJ2-7
v_gene: TRBV6-2/TRBV6-3
d_gene: TRBD2
CDR3aa: CASTRTGGLGYEQYF
CDR3nt: TGTGCCAGCACCCGGACGGGAGGGCTTGGGTACGAGCAGTACTTC

abundance: many
j_gene: TRBJ1-4
v_gene: TRBV7-2
d_gene: TRBD1
CDR3aa: CASSPQGGTLNEKLFF
CDR3nt: TGTGCCAGCAGCCCACAGGGGGGGACCCTTAATGAAAAACTGTTTTTT

abundance: -
j_gene: TRBJ1-6
v_gene: TRBV12-3/TRBV12-4
d_gene: TRBD1
CDR3aa: CASSFEAGGSPLHF
CDR3nt: TGTGCCAGCAGTTTTGAGGCAGGGGGTTCACCCCTCCACTTT

abundance: few
j_gene: TRBJ1-1
v_gene: TRBV4-2
d_gene: TRBD1
CDR3aa: CASSPPTGGPGTEAFF
CDR3nt: TGTGCCAGCAGCCCTCCCACAGGGGGCCCGGGCACTGAAGCTTTCTTT

abundance: -
j_gene: TRBJ2-5
v_gene: TRBV20-1
d_gene: -
CDR3aa: CSASVAPQETQYF
CDR3nt: TGCAGTGCTAGTGTTGCGCCGCAAGAGACCCAGTACTTC

abundance: -
j_gene: TRBJ2-7
v_gene: TRBV6-2/TRBV6-3
d_gene: -
CDR3aa: CASSNEGLQEQYF
CDR3nt: TGTGCCAGCTCAAACGAGGGGTTGCAAGAGCAGTACTTC

abundance: -
j_gene: TRBJ1-1
v_gene: TRBV2
d_gene: TRBD1
CDR3aa: CASSQGVPEAFF
CDR3nt: TGTGCCAGCAGCCAGGGGGTCCCTGAAGCTTTCTTT

abundance: -
j_gene: TRBJ1-5
v_gene: TRBV4-2
d_gene: -
CDR3aa: CASSPEVLVQPQHF
CDR3nt: TGTGCCAGCAGCCCTGAGGTCCTAGTTCAGCCCCAGCATTTT

abundance: -
j_gene: TRBJ2-3
v_gene: TRBV4-1
d_gene: TRBD2
CDR3aa: CASSPSPGTSGGSTDTQYF
CDR3nt: TGCGCCAGCAGCCCGAGTCCCGGGACTAGCGGGGGGAGCACAGATACGCAGTATTTT

abundance: once
j_gene: TRBJ1-1
v_gene: TRBV7-6
d_gene: -
CDR3aa: CAVRRPPGEAFF
CDR3nt: TGTGCAGTTCGGCGGCCTCCGGGTGAAGCTTTCTTT

abundance: -
j_gene: TRBJ1-1
v_gene: TRBV2
d_gene: -
CDR3aa: CASTVVAEAFF
CDR3nt: TGTGCCAGCACGGTCGTCGCTGAAGCTTTCTTT

abundance: -
j_gene: TRBJ1-4
v_gene: TRBV15
d_gene: TRBD1
CDR3aa: CATSRNSGQGEKLFF
CDR3nt: TGTGCCACCAGCAGAAATTCCGGACAGGGAGAAAAACTGTTTTTT

abundance: many
j_gene: TRBJ2-4
v_gene: TRBV4-1
d_gene: TRBD2
CDR3aa: CASSQGLAGGPRNIQYF
CDR3nt: TGCGCCAGCAGCCAGGGGCTAGCGGGGGGGCCGAGAAACATTCAGTACTTC

abundance: few
j_gene: TRBJ2-7
v_gene: TRBV20-1
d_gene: TRBD2
CDR3aa: CSARDGTSGTYEQYF
CDR3nt: TGCAGTGCTAGAGATGGGACTAGCGGGACCTACGAGCAGTACTTC

abundance: -
j_gene: TRBJ1-5
v_gene: TRBV7-9
d_gene: -
CDR3aa: CASSLAASDQPQHF
CDR3nt: TGTGCCAGCAGCTTAGCGGCAAGTGATCAGCCCCAGCATTTT

abundance: -
j_gene: TRBJ1-1
v_gene: TRBV7-9
d_gene: -
CDR3aa: CASSLGFSFPDTEAFF
CDR3nt: TGTGCCAGCAGCTTAGGATTCAGTTTTCCGGACACTGAAGCTTTCTTT

abundance: -
j_gene: TRBJ2-5
v_gene: TRBV20-1
d_gene: TRBD1
CDR3aa: CSATPLTGLAETQYF
CDR3nt: TGCAGTGCTACACCGCTGACAGGGCTGGCAGAGACCCAGTACTTC

abundance: few
j_gene: TRBJ2-3
v_gene: TRBV12-5
d_gene: TRBD1
CDR3aa: CASGSGQAVGTQYF
CDR3nt: TGTGCTAGTGGTTCTGGACAGGCGGTAGGTACGCAGTATTTT

abundance: few
j_gene: TRBJ2-1
v_gene: TRBV11-3
d_gene: -
CDR3aa: CASSSVEVTYNEQFF
CDR3nt: TGTGCCAGCAGCTCCGTAGAGGTGACCTACAATGAGCAGTTCTTC

abundance: -
j_gene: TRBJ2-1
v_gene: TRBV11-2
d_gene: TRBD2
CDR3aa: CASHSGLNNEQFF
CDR3nt: TGTGCCAGTCATAGCGGGCTAAACAATGAGCAGTTCTTC